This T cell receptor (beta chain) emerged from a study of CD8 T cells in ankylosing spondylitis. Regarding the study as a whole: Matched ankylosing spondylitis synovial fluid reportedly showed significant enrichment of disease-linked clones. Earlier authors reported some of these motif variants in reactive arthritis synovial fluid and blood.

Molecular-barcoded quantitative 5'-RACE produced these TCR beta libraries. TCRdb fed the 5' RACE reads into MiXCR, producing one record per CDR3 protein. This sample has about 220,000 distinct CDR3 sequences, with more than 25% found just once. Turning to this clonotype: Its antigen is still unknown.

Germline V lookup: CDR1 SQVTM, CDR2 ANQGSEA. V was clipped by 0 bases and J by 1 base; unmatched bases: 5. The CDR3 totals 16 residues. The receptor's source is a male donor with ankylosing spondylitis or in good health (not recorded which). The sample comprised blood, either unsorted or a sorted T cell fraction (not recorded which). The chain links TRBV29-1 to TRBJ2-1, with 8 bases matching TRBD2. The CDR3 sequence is CSVEDMSGSSYNEQFF. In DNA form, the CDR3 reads TGCAGCGTTGAAGATATGAGCGGGAGTTCCTACAATGAGCAGTTCTTC.